The text below deals with one T cell receptor beta chain. The V gene end was trimmed by 1 base and the J gene end by 13 bases; junction bases not matched to a gene: 4. In germline, CDR1 is SGHAT, CDR2 FQDESV (reference sequence). The CDR3 consists of 13 residues. This sample was taken from a study of T cell responses to AZD1222 COVID-19 vaccine. The repertoire was sequenced with immunoSEQ multiplex PCR; TCRdb's copy has only in-frame clones and lacks some. The table has 99,000 or so clones, about 88% seen once. The chain joins TRBV11-1 to TRBJ2-1, with TRBD2 identical over 10 bases. This receptor was obtained from an adult in good health. This specimen was peripheral blood, taken on day 0 of AZD1222 vaccination. In DNA, the CDR3 is TGTGCCAGCAGCTTAGTTCTAGCGGGAGAACAGTTCTTC. Amino acid sequence: CASSLVLAGEQFF.